This TCR beta chain was sequenced in a study of OX40 agonist ivuxolimab in advanced cancers. The CDR3 sequence is 17 residues long. CDR1 and CDR2 from the germline V gene are SGHVS and FNYEAQ. V lost 4 bases to trimming and J lost 2 bases; unmatched junction nucleotides: 5. The data were produced by immunoSEQ multiplex PCR, yet TCRdb's version contains in-frame clones alone and is incomplete. Seen here are tens of thousands of clones, about 80% observed once, and the top ten hold roughly 34%. The material sequenced was CD4+ or CD8+ T cells sorted from blood, taken in a trial of the OX40 agonist ivuxolimab. This clonotype was sampled from an adult with an advanced solid tumor such as melanoma, head and neck, liver or kidney cancer. The V gene is TRBV7-6, the J gene TRBJ2-3; 14 bases are a match to TRBD2. CDR3 sequence (DNA): TGTGCCAGCAGCTCCGGGACTAGCGGGAGAATCACAGATACGCAGTATTTT. Translated, it gives CASSSGTSGRITDTQYF.